The clone carrying this TCR beta chain was detected many times. Its antigen remains unidentified. The source of the sample is a study of T-cell memory formation after mild COVID-19. Study results and limitations: Memory cells collected pre-infection included some clones that later responded, suggesting cross-reactive memory joined. The study found balanced CD4/CD8 in clones contracting day 15 to 85 and a CD4+ lean in later expanders. Nothing showed for sure that second-wave clones peaking on day 37 were SARS-CoV-2 specific. Largely, contracting CD4+ clones fell within CM and EM, and contracting CD8+ clones within EMRA.

The CDR3 loop spans 14 amino acids. Trimming cost V 6 bases and J 1 base; bases outside gene matches: 3. CDR1 DFQATT and CDR2 SNEGSKA come from the germline V gene (reference sequence). One entry per CDR3 protein results from TCRdb running MiXCR on the 5' RACE reads. The repertoire holds tens of thousands of distinct CDR3 sequences, around 15% seen once, with around 1.4% in the top ten. This TCR was sampled from an adult who had mild COVID-19 (a few samples of this study predate the infection). Cell type and time point are not known. V usage is TRBV20-1 and J usage is TRBJ2-3; TRBD2 agrees at 11 bases. Input material: PBMCs or a T cell subset sorted from them (not recorded which). The CDR3 loop reads CSAPTSGGTDTQYF. The CDR3 coding sequence is TGCAGTGCGCCGACTAGCGGGGGCACAGATACGCAGTATTTT.